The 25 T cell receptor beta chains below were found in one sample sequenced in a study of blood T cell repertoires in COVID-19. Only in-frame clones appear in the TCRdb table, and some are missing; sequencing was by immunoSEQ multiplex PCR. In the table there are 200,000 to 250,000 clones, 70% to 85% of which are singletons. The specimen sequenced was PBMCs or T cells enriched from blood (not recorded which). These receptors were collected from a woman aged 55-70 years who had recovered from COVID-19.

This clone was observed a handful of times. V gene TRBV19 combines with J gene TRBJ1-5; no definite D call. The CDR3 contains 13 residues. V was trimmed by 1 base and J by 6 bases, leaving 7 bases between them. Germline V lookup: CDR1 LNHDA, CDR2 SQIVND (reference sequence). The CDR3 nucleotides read TGTGCCAGTAGTATAGGCACGGTTCAGCCCCAGCATTTT. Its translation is CASSIGTVQPQHF.

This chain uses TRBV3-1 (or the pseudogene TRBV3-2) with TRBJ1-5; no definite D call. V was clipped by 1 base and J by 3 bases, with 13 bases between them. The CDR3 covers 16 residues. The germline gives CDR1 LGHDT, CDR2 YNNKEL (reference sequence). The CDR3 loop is CASSQGVSGSNQPQHF. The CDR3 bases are TGTGCCAGCAGCCAAGGTGTGTCCGGTTCCAATCAGCCCCAGCATTTT.

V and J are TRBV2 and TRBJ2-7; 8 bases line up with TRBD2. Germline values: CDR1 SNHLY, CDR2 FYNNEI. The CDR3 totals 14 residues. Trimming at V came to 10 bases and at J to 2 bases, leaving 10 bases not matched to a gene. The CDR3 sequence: CATGLSGVAYEQYF. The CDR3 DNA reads TGTGCCACGGGACTTAGCGGGGTCGCCTACGAGCAGTACTTC.

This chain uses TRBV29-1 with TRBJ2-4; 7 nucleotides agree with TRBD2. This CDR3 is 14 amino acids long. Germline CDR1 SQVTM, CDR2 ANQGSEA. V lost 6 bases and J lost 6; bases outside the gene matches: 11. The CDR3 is CSVTLGGERNIQYF. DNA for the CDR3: TGCAGCGTGACACTTGGGGGGGAGCGAAACATTCAGTACTTC. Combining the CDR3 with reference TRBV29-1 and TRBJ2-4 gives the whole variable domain SAVISQKPSRDICQRGTSLTIQCQVDSQVTMMFWYRQQPGQSLTLIATANQGSEATYESGFVIDKFPISRPNLTFSTLTVSNMSPEDSSIYLCSVTLGGERNIQYFGAGTRLSVL.

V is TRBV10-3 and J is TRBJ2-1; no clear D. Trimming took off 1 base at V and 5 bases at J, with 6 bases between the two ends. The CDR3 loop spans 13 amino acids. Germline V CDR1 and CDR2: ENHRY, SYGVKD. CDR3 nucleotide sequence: TGTGCCATCAGTGAGTTTAGAGACAATGAGCAGTTCTTC. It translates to CAISEFRDNEQFF.

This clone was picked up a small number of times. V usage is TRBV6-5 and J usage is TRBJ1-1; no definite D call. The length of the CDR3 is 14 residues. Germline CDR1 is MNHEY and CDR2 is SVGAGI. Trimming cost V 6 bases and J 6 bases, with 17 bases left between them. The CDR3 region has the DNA TGTGCCAGCAGGCCTTCCTGGGCGATCTCTGAAGCTTTCTTT. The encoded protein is CASRPSWAISEAFF.

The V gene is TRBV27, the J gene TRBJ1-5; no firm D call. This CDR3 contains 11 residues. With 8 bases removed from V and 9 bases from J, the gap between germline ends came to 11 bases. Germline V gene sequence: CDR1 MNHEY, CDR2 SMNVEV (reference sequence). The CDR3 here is CASGSRGPQHF. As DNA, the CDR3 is TGTGCCAGCGGCTCGCGCGGGCCCCAGCATTTT.

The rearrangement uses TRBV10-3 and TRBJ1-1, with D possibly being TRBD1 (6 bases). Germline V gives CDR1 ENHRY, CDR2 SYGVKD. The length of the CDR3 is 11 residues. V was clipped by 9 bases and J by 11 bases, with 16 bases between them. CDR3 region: CAISAGEWAFF. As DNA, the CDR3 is TGTGCCATTAGCGCAGGGGAGTGGGCTTTCTTT.

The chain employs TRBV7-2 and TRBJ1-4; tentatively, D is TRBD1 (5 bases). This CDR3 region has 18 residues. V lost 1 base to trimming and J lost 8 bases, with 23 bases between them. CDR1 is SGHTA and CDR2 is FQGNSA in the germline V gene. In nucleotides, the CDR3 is TGTGCCAGCAGCTTAGTCGTACGAGGTCGGGGGAGGAGGGAAAAACTGTTTTTT. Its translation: CASSLVVRGRGRREKLFF.

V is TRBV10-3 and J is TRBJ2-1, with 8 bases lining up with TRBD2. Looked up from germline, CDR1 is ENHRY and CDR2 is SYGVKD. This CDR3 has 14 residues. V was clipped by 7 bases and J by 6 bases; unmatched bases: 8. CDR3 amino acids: CAIKPGLAGNEQFF. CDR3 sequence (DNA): TGTGCCATCAAACCCGGGCTAGCGGGCAATGAGCAGTTCTTC.

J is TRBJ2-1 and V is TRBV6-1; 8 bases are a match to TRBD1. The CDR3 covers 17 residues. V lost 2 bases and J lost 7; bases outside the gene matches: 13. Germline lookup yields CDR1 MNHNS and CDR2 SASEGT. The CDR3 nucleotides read TGTGCCAGCAGTGAACTCGCGGGCAGGGGGCGGAGGAATGAGCAGTTCTTC. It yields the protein CASSELAGRGRRNEQFF.

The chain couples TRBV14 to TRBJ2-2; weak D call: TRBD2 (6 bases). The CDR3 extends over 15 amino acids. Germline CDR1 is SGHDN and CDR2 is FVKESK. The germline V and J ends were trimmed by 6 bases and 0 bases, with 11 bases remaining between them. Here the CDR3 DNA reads TGTGCCAGCAGTCGGGACTTTTCGAACACCGGGGAGCTGTTTTTT. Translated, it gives CASSRDFSNTGELFF.

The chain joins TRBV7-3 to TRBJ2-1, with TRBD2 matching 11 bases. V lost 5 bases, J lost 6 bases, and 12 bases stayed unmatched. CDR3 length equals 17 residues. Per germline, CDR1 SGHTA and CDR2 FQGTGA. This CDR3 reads CASSLLPLAGGVNEQFF. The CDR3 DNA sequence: TGTGCCAGCAGCCTCCTTCCCCTAGCGGGGGGCGTCAATGAGCAGTTCTTC.

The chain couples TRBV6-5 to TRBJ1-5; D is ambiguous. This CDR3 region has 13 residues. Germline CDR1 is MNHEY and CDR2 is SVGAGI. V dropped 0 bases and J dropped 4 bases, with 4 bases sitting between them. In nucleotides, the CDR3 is TGTGCCAGCAGTTACTCGGAGAATCAGCCCCAGCATTTT. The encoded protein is CASSYSENQPQHF.

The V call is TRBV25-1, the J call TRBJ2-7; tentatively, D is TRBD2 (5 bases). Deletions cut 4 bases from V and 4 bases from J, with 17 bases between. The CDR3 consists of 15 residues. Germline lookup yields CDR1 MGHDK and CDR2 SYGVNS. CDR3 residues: CASSGAPGTLYEQYF. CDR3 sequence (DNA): TGTGCCAGCAGTGGGGCCCCGGGAACCTTGTACGAGCAGTACTTC.

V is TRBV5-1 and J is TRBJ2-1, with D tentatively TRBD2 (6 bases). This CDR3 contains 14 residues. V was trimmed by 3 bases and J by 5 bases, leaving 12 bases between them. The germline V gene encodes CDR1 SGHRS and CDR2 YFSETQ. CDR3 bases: TGCGCCAGCAGCTCGGTAGGGACTGACAATGAGCAGTTCTTC. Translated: CASSSVGTDNEQFF. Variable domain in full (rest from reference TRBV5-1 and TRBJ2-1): KAGVTQTPRYLIKTRGQQVTLSCSPISGHRSVSWYQQTPGQGLQFLFEYFSETQRNKGNFPGRFSGRQFSNSRSEMNVSTLELGDSALYLCASSSVGTDNEQFFGPGTRLTVL.

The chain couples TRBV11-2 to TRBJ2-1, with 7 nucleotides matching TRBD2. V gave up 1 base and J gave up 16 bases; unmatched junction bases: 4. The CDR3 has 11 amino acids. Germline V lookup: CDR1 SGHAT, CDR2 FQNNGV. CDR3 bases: TGTGCCAGCAGCTTAGGGGGAGGGAATTTCTTC. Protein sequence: CASSLGGGNFF.

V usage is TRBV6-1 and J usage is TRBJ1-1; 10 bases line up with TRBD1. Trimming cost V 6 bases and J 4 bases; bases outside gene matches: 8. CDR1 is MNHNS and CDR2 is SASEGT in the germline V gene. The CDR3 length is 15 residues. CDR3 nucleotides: TGTGCCAGCAGCCGGACAGGGGGGATGGTCACTGAAGCTTTCTTT. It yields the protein CASSRTGGMVTEAFF.

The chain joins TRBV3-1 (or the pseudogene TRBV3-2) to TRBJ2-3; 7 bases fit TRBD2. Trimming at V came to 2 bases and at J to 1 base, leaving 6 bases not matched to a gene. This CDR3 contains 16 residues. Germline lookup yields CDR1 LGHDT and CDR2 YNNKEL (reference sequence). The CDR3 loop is CASSQFFAGGTDTQYF. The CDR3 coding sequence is TGTGCCAGCAGCCAATTTTTCGCGGGGGGCACAGATACGCAGTATTTT.

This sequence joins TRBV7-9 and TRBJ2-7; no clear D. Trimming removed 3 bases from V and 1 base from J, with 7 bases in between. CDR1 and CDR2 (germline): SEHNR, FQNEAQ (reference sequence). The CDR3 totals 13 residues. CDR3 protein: CASSFRGSYEQYF. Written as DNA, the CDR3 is TGTGCCAGCAGCTTCCGAGGATCCTACGAGCAGTACTTC.

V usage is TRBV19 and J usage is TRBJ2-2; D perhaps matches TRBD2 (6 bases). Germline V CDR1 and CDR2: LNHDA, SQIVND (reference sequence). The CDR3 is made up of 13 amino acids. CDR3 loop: CALGRGDTGELFF. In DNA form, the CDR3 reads TGTGCTCTGGGGCGGGGAGATACCGGGGAGCTGTTTTTT.

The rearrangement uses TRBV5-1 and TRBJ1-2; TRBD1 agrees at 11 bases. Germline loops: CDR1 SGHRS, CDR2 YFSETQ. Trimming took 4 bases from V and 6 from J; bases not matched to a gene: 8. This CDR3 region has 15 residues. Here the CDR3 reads CASSPIPGQGDGYTF. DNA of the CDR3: TGCGCCAGCAGCCCCATCCCGGGACAGGGGGATGGCTACACCTTC.

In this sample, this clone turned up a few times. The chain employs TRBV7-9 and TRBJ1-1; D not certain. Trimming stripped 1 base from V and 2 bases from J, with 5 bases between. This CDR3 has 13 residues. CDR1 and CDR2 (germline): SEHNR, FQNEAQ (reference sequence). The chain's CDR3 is CASSLDLNTEAFF. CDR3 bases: TGTGCCAGCAGCTTAGACCTAAACACTGAAGCTTTCTTT.

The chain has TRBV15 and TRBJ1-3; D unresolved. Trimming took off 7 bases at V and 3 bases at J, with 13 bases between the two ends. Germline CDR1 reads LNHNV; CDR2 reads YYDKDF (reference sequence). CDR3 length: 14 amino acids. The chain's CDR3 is CATTDLTDGNTIYF. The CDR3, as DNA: TGTGCCACCACCGATCTAACAGATGGAAACACCATATATTTT.

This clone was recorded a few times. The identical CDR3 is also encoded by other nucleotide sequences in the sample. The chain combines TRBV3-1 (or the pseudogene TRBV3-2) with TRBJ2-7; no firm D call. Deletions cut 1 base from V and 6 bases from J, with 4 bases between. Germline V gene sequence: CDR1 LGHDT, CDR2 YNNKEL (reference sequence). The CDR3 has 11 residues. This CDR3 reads CASSQAGEQYF. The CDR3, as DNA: TGTGCCAGCAGCCAAGCCGGCGAGCAGTACTTC.